Presented here are 17 T cell receptor beta chains from one specimen sequenced in a study of cytomegalovirus exposure and HLA in healthy donors. A multiplex PCR was run with 60 Vbeta primers and 13 Jbeta primers. Data came from immunoSEQ multiplex PCR; TCRdb stores just in-frame clones and leaves some out. The repertoire holds over 90,000 clones, with approximately 73% as singletons. The sample taken for sequencing was PBMCs. The receptor set was obtained from a man aged 40-50 years in good health and CMV-seronegative.

This clone was observed a few times. The chain carries TRBV2 and TRBJ2-7; TRBD2 is a possible D gene (6 bases). V was clipped by 7 bases and J by 2 bases, with 15 bases between them. The CDR3 runs to 14 residues. In germline, CDR1 is SNHLY, CDR2 FYNNEI. CDR3 protein: CASIIGTAAYEQYF. The CDR3 nucleotides are TGTGCCAGCATAATCGGGACTGCAGCCTACGAGCAGTACTTC.

The CDR3 here is CASSPGTANTEAFF. CDR3 bases: TGTGCCAGCAGCCCCGGGACAGCGAACACTGAAGCTTTCTTT. V and J are TRBV5-4 and TRBJ1-1; 7 bases map to TRBD1. Looked up from germline, CDR1 is SGHNT and CDR2 is YYREEE (reference sequence). CDR3 length: 14 amino acids. V trimming: 4 bases; J trimming: 1 base; junction bases outside the gene matches: 4.

This sequence joins TRBV7-9 and TRBJ1-1; D is possibly TRBD1 (6 bases). In germline, CDR1 is SEHNR, CDR2 FQNEAQ (reference sequence). The CDR3 covers 15 residues. Trimming stripped 6 bases from V and 2 bases from J, with 16 bases between. The CDR3 protein is CASRADGTFNTEAFF. DNA for the CDR3: TGTGCCAGCAGGGCTGACGGGACATTCAACACTGAAGCTTTCTTT. The entire variable domain, with the rest obtained from reference TRBV7-9 and TRBJ1-1, is as follows: DTGVSQNPRHKITKRGQNVTFRCDPISEHNRLYWYRQTLGQGPEFLTYFQNEAQLEKSRLLSDRFSAERPKGSFSTLEIQRTEQGDSAMYLCASRADGTFNTEAFFGQGTRLTVV.

V gene TRBV19 combines with J gene TRBJ1-5, with D tentatively TRBD1 (6 bases). Germline-derived CDR1 and CDR2 are LNHDA and SQIVND (reference sequence). The CDR3 contains 16 residues. Trimming removed 3 bases at V and 3 bases at J, with 15 bases between. The CDR3 coding sequence is TGTGCCAGTAGTATTATTTTAGGGGGAGTCAATCAGCCCCAGCATTTT. It codes for CASSIILGGVNQPQHF.

The rearrangement uses TRBV10-3 and TRBJ2-5; the match to TRBD2 covers 12 bases. Germline values: CDR1 ENHRY, CDR2 SYGVKD. This CDR3 spans 16 amino acids. The V and J ends lost 3 bases and 5 bases, in that order; junction bases with no gene match: 7. The CDR3 loop is CAISDSIGTSGETQYF. In nucleotides, the CDR3 is TGTGCCATCAGTGATTCCATAGGGACTAGCGGGGAGACCCAGTACTTC.

The chain combines TRBV5-6 with TRBJ2-7; TRBD1 matches at 7 bases. The germline V gene has CDR1 SGHDT and CDR2 YYEEEE. CDR3 length equals 13 residues. V shed 4 bases, J shed 2 bases, and the junction held 3 bases outside the gene matches. CDR3 nucleotide sequence: TGTGCCAGCAGCCTCCAGGGGGCCTACGAGCAGTACTTC. It specifies CASSLQGAYEQYF.

Comment on this clone: In this CDR3 the conserved last residue, phenylalanine or tryptophan, is missing, so a read error is likely. The chain recombines TRBV28 with TRBJ1-5, with TRBD1 identical over 7 bases. Germline loops: CDR1 MDHEN, CDR2 SYDVKM. The CDR3 runs to 14 residues. Losses at the gene ends were 5 bases for V and 8 bases for J; bases not matched to a gene: 9. CDR3 amino acids: CASSNRGLGKPQHV. CDR3 DNA sequence: TGTGCCAGCAGTAACAGGGGTTTGGGTAAGCCCCAGCATGTT.

The chain is built from TRBV14 and TRBJ2-7; the D gene is possibly TRBD1 (6 bases). The CDR3 has 16 residues. Germline CDR1 SGHDN, CDR2 FVKESK. V gave up 3 bases and J gave up 4 bases, with 19 bases separating them. The DNA of the CDR3 is TGTGCCAGCAGCCATTACGCCGGGACAAGAGTTTACGAGCAGTACTTC. Protein sequence: CASSHYAGTRVYEQYF. Based on the CDR3 plus reference TRBV14 and TRBJ2-7, the full variable domain is EAGVTQFPSHSVIEKGQTVTLRCDPISGHDNLYWYRRVMGKEIKFLLHFVKESKQDESGMPNNRFLAERTGGTYSTLKVQPAELEDSGVYFCASSHYAGTRVYEQYFGPGTRLTVT.

This rearrangement joins TRBV5-5 to TRBJ1-2; D remains unclear. Between the trimmed V and J ends, which lost 0 bases and 0 bases, there was a span of 18 bases. Germline CDR1 is SGHKS and CDR2 is YYEKEE (reference sequence). There are 18 residues in the CDR3. CDR3 sequence: CASSLGPWVRGANYGYTF. The CDR3 coding sequence is TGTGCCAGCAGCTTGGGGCCCTGGGTTCGTGGAGCTAACTATGGCTACACCTTC.

The chain uses TRBV23-1 and TRBJ1-4; D unresolved. TRBV23-1 has ORF status, its function being uncertain. This CDR3 spans 18 amino acids. The V end lost 4 bases, the J end lost 0 bases, and 18 bases lay between the germline ends. CDR3 nucleotide sequence: TGCGCCAGCAGTCTTGAAGCAATCCCCCTTGCAACTAATGAAAAACTGTTTTTT. Residues: CASSLEAIPLATNEKLFF.

J is TRBJ2-7 and V is TRBV7-9; 7 nucleotides line up with TRBD2. This CDR3 is built from 14 residues. CDR1 is SEHNR, CDR2 FQNEAQ, per germline (reference sequence). Trimming at V came to 1 base and at J to 4 bases, leaving 4 bases not matched to a gene. The DNA of the CDR3 is TGTGCCAGCAGCTTAGACGGGAGGCTTTACGAGCAGTACTTC. Residues: CASSLDGRLYEQYF.

This clone was observed a handful of times. The chain joins TRBV7-3 to TRBJ2-5; 9 bases align to TRBD2. The DNA matches TRBJ2-7 better at its end, which makes the J call doubtful. Germline V lookup: CDR1 SGHTA, CDR2 FQGTGA. The CDR3 loop spans 14 amino acids. CDR3 protein: CASSSGLATDEQYF. CDR3 bases: TGTGCCAGCAGCTCCGGACTAGCGACGGACGAGCAGTACTTC.

This clone has a handful of counts. The chain has TRBV19 and TRBJ1-5; 9 bases align to TRBD1. This CDR3 spans 14 amino acids. Germline CDR1 LNHDA, CDR2 SQIVND (reference sequence). With V trimmed by 4 bases and J by 5 bases, 3 bases remained unmatched. The CDR3 loop is CASSTRTGDQPQHF. The CDR3 DNA follows: TGTGCCAGTAGTACAAGGACAGGGGATCAGCCCCAGCATTTT.

V usage is TRBV6-1 and J usage is TRBJ2-5; TRBD1 aligns across 10 bases. Germline loops: CDR1 MNHNS, CDR2 SASEGT. The CDR3 loop spans 13 amino acids. Trimming at V came to 7 bases and at J to 5 bases, leaving 4 bases not matched to a gene. The CDR3: CASKRQGAETQYF. The CDR3 nucleotides read TGTGCCAGCAAACGACAGGGGGCTGAGACCCAGTACTTC.

The V and J genes are TRBV14 and TRBJ2-1; 10 bases agree with TRBD1. Trimming took 4 bases from V and 9 from J; bases not matched to a gene: 12. There are 16 residues in the CDR3. CDR1 and CDR2 from the germline V gene are SGHDN and FVKESK. The CDR3 DNA sequence: TGTGCCAGCAGCCTCCCCGGGACAGGGGTTTCGGGTGAGCAGTTCTTC. The encoded protein is CASSLPGTGVSGEQFF.

This chain joins TRBV5-1 and TRBJ1-5; D perhaps matches TRBD1 (5 bases). Germline CDR1 reads SGHRS; CDR2 reads YFSETQ. The CDR3 length is 15 residues. Trimming shortened V by 2 bases and J by 6 bases, and 15 bases separated the two germline ends. The CDR3 sequence: CASSFTSGKGQPQHF. The CDR3 region has the DNA TGCGCCAGCAGCTTTACTTCAGGGAAAGGTCAGCCCCAGCATTTT.

This chain joins TRBV7-9 and TRBJ2-7, with a weak D call TRBD1 (6 bases). The CDR3 has 14 amino acids. Trimming pared 4 bases from V and 9 bases from J, leaving 19 bases between. Germline-derived CDR1 and CDR2 are SEHNR and FQNEAQ (reference sequence). CDR3 in amino acids: CASSSSYRVGRQYF. In DNA, the CDR3 is TGTGCCAGCAGCTCCTCTTACAGGGTGGGGAGGCAGTACTTC.